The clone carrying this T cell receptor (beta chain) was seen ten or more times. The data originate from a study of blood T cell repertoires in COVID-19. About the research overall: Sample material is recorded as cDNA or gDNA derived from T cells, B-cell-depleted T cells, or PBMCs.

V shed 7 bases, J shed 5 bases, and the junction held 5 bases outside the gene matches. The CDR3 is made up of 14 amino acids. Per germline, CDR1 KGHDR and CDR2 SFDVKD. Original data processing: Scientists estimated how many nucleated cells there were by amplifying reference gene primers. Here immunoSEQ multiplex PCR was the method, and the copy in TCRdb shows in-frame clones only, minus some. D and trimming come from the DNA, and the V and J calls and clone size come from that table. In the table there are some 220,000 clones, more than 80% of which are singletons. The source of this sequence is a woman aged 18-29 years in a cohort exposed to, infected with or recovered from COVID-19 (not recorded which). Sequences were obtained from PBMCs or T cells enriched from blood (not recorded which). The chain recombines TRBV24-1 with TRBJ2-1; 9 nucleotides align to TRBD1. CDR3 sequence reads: CATSNRGHDNEQFF. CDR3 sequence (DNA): TGTGCCACCAGCAACAGGGGGCACGACAATGAGCAGTTCTTC.